This passage covers 7 T cell receptor beta chains from one sample sequenced in a study of T-cell memory formation after mild COVID-19. TCRdb itself ran the 5' RACE reads through MiXCR, one entry per CDR3 protein. The sample includes 140,000 to 150,000 distinct CDR3 sequences, about 19% of them seen just once. Sequences were obtained from PBMCs or a T cell subset sorted from them (not recorded which). All receptors come from an adult woman who had mild COVID-19 (a few samples of this study predate the infection). Cell type and time point are not known.

In this sample, this clonotype turned up a few times. The chain combines TRBV7-9 with TRBJ1-2; TRBD1 matches 9 bases. The V and J ends lost 5 bases and 4 bases, in that order; junction bases with no gene match: 11. CDR3 size: 16 residues. The germline V gene has CDR1 SEHNR and CDR2 FQNEAQ (reference sequence). The CDR3 coding sequence is TGTGCCAGCAGCCCGCGCCGGGACAGGGTCAGCTATGGCTACACCTTC. Protein sequence: CASSPRRDRVSYGYTF. Looking up the rest from reference TRBV7-9 and TRBJ1-2 gives the full variable domain: DTGVSQNPRHKITKRGQNVTFRCDPISEHNRLYWYRQTLGQGPEFLTYFQNEAQLEKSRLLSDRFSAERPKGSFSTLEIQRTEQGDSAMYLCASSPRRDRVSYGYTFGSGTRLTVV.

This clonotype was seen repeatedly, ten times or more. V usage is TRBV28 and J usage is TRBJ1-3; D might be TRBD1 (6 bases). The CDR3 has 18 amino acids. Trimming shortened V by 1 base and J by 3 bases, and 19 bases separated the two germline ends. CDR1 is MDHEN and CDR2 is SYDVKM in the germline V gene. CDR3 sequence (DNA): TGTGCCAGCAGTTTATCCACAGGGCTAGGTTCACTTGGAAACACCATATATTTT. It translates to CASSLSTGLGSLGNTIYF.

V is TRBV20-1 and J is TRBJ2-1; D remains ambiguous. The CDR3 is 15 residues long. Germline-derived CDR1 and CDR2 are DFQATT and SNEGSKA (reference sequence). The germline V and J ends were trimmed by 2 bases and 0 bases, with 11 bases remaining between them. CDR3 in DNA: TGCAGTGCTAGAAAAGAGCCAAGCTCCTACAATGAGCAGTTCTTC. Translation: CSARKEPSSYNEQFF.

Only a few counts were recorded for this clonotype. The rearrangement uses TRBV29-1 and TRBJ1-1; the match to TRBD1 covers 11 bases. Germline V gene lookup returns CDR1 SQVTM and CDR2 ANQGSEA. The length of the CDR3 is 16 residues. The J segment lost 4 bases and the V segment lost 1 base, leaving 8 bases of the junction unmatched. The CDR3 sequence is CSVEGVPGQGGTEAFF. CDR3 bases: TGCAGCGTTGAAGGGGTCCCGGGACAGGGGGGCACTGAAGCTTTCTTT.

This clonotype was found a few times. The chain uses TRBV11-1 and TRBJ2-5, with a tentative D call TRBD2 (5 bases). Looked up from germline, CDR1 is SGHAT and CDR2 is FQDESV (reference sequence). This CDR3 is 14 amino acids long. V lost 2 bases, J lost 1 base, and 8 bases lay in between. The DNA for the CDR3 is TGTGCCAGCAGCTTACGAGGGTTCCAAGAGACCCAGTACTTC. Translated, it gives CASSLRGFQETQYF.

The chain uses TRBV4-2 and TRBJ2-2, with D perhaps TRBD1 (6 bases). With 0 bases removed from V and 4 bases from J, the gap between germline ends came to 21 bases. CDR1 LGHNA and CDR2 YNFKEQ come from the germline V gene. This CDR3 is built from 19 residues. This chain's CDR3 is CASSQDLGPTGLVTGELFF. The CDR3, as DNA: TGTGCCAGCAGCCAAGATCTTGGGCCAACAGGGTTGGTCACCGGGGAGCTGTTTTTT.

The rearrangement uses TRBV6-2 or TRBV6-3 and TRBJ1-1; D uncertain. The CDR3 loop spans 15 amino acids. Trimming cost V 3 bases and J 0 bases, with 11 bases left between them. Germline V gives CDR1 MNHEY, CDR2 SVGEGT. The chain's CDR3 is CASSYIQLMNTEAFF. CDR3 DNA sequence: TGTGCCAGCAGTTATATCCAGCTTATGAACACTGAAGCTTTCTTT.